Sample share makes the clone carrying this T cell receptor beta chain medium-sized. Its antigen is not identified. Expressed TCRB transcripts got sequenced, as all isolated RNA was reverse transcribed. An average of around 3.9 million reads was obtained for naive, central memory and regulatory T cell samples. The repertoire was sequenced with immunoSEQ multiplex PCR; TCRdb's copy has only in-frame clones and lacks some. This sample has tens of thousands of clones, with 66% found just once. This entry belongs to a study of beta chain features in type 1 diabetes. General study points: People with Type 1 diabetes carried modestly yet significantly shorter TCRB CDR3s in all four CD4+ subsets. Compared with healthy donors, patients appeared to share more similar naive, central memory and regulatory TCRB repertoires. Equally in patients and controls, shorter templates might have been favored by PCR. Overrepresentation of cells with high TCR expression could result from cDNA sequencing.

The germline CDR1 and CDR2 sequences are MNHNY and SVGAGI (reference sequence). Germline trimming cut 9 bases from V and 4 bases from J; bases unmatched to any gene: 3. The CDR3 is 12 residues long. The TCR originated in a woman younger than 35 with type 1 diabetes. The specimen sequenced was Tregs from blood. V gene TRBV6-6 combines with J gene TRBJ2-1; TRBD1 agrees at 7 bases. The DNA of the CDR3 is TGTGCCAGTGGGACAGTATACAATGAGCAGTTCTTC. Protein product: CASGTVYNEQFF.